This T cell receptor beta chain was observed in a study of cytotoxic CD8 clonotypes in ibrutinib-treated CLL. Study background: The samples contained over 250,000 productive templates on average. They also contained an average of roughly 99,000 productive rearrangements.

The CDR3 extends over 15 amino acids. V gave up 6 bases and J gave up 8 bases; unmatched junction bases: 10. Germline CDR1 is LGHNA and CDR2 is YNFKEQ. This clone was detected only once. Its antigen is still unknown. Study-wide results and caveats: Treatment saw public clonotypes, which were uncommon, either contract or stay stable. Whereas clonality rose at ibrutinib response, it declined toward baseline at progression. Baseline-level clonality went beyond age-matched healthy donors and moved in step with circulating CD8+ T-cell counts.

Profiling relied on immunoSEQ multiplex PCR, and the TCRdb table lists in-frame clones only, not all of them. The table has some 200,000 clones, around three quarters seen once; the top ten hold 10% to 15%. The sequenced sample was PBMCs, obtained after 24 months of ibrutinib treatment. This sequence originates from a human donor with chronic lymphocytic leukemia. The V and J genes are TRBV4-2 and TRBJ2-1, with 10 bases aligning to TRBD2. DNA for the CDR3: TGTGCCAGCAGATCTAGCGGGAGTACGATTGATGAGCAGTTCTTC. This translates into CASRSSGSTIDEQFF.